This TCR beta chain was obtained from a study of response to subunit inactivated influenza vaccine. One entry per CDR3 protein, called by TCRdb with MiXCR from the RT-PCR reads. This sample has over 800,000 distinct CDR3 sequences, with approximately 22% found just once. As concerns this clonotype: The antigen remains undetermined.

Overall study results and limits: The study's authors posited that every seasonal influenza vaccination enlists few new T cells.

The sample here was PBMCs from blood, taken 5 to 6 days after vaccination. The TCR comes from a man between 45 and 60 years old who received an inactivated influenza vaccine.

CDR3 loop: CASRGTSLPEQYF. In DNA form, the CDR3 reads TGCGCCAGCCGCGGGACTAGTCTTCCCGAGCAGTACTTC. This chain joins TRBV10-2 and TRBJ2-7; 8 bases fit TRBD2. Germline-derived CDR1 and CDR2 are WSHSY and SAAADI. This CDR3 spans 13 amino acids. Trimming at V came to 8 bases and at J to 6 bases, leaving 9 bases not matched to a gene.